The clone carrying this T cell receptor beta chain has just a few counts. Antigen unknown. This sample stems from a study of regulatory T cells in long-lasting Graves disease. Library construction for TCR beta used iRepertoire HTBI primers and Arm-PCR of CDR3 regions. Original processing methods: Identification across samples found some 60 TRBV and 11 to 15 TRBJ segments. TCRdb fed the multiplex PCR reads into MiXCR, producing one record per CDR3 protein. Clone size and V and J calls follow TCRdb, not the original study. The sample lists fewer than 600,000 distinct CDR3 sequences; less than 25% were seen once. Broader study findings: Less diverse TCR repertoires were seen in persistent Graves' patients than in newly diagnosed ones. Persistent disease favored TRBV28, TRBJ1-2 and TRBJ2-5.

The V gene's germline CDR1 is SGHTA and CDR2 FQGNSA. V was trimmed by 1 base and J by 10 bases, leaving 16 bases between them. CDR3 size: 14 residues. Regarding time point: persistent/refractory GD, antithyroid drugs over 5 years with positive TRAb. Construction of the TCR library relied on RNA isolated from PBMCs. This receptor was identified in a female donor with Graves disease. The V call is TRBV7-2, the J call TRBJ2-5; weak D call: TRBD2 (5 bases). Source: peripheral blood mononuclear cells (PBMCs), taken when the disease was refractory, from a patient treated with antithyroid drugs. The CDR3 loop is CASSLGGSQVSQYF. The CDR3 region has the DNA TGTGCCAGCAGCTTAGGCGGGTCCCAAGTGAGCCAGTACTTC. The entire variable domain, with the rest obtained from reference TRBV7-2 and TRBJ2-5, is as follows: GAGVSQSPSNKVTEKGKDVELRCDPISGHTALYWYRQSLGQGLEFLIYFQGNSAPDKSGLPSDRFSAERTGGSVSTLTIQRTQQEDSAVYLCASSLGGSQVSQYFGPGTRLLVL.